Listed below are T cell receptor beta chains from one sample, sequenced in a study of blood T cell repertoires in COVID-19. Only in-frame clones appear in the TCRdb table, and some are missing; sequencing was by immunoSEQ multiplex PCR. The sample shows approximately 250,000 clones, 86% of them seen only once. The material sequenced was peripheral blood. The receptors originated from a woman of 80 years or more with COVID-19, enrolled during active disease. Each CDR3 is given with its conserved first and last residue. Each record gives: clone size, V gene, D gene, J gene, CDR3 length, CDR3 protein, CDR3 DNA. D genes are given only for firm matches. Size values are once, few and many counts, or a class for expanded clones, and some rows have none.

.	TRBV3-1/TRBV3-2	.	TRBJ2-7	13	CASSQAGGYEQYF	TGTGCCAGCAGCCAAGCTGGGGGGTACGAGCAGTACTTC
.	TRBV24-1	TRBD1	TRBJ1-1	13	CATEDRGNTEAFF	TGTGCCACGGAGGACAGGGGGAACACTGAAGCTTTCTTT
.	TRBV3-1/TRBV3-2	TRBD1	TRBJ1-1	15	CASSHSDRGPTEAFF	TGTGCCAGCAGCCACTCGGACAGGGGGCCCACTGAAGCTTTCTTT
.	TRBV7-2	TRBD1	TRBJ1-2	15	CASSPGTGTNYGYTF	TGTGCCAGCAGCCCTGGGACAGGGACTAACTATGGCTACACCTTC
few	TRBV6-1	.	TRBJ1-1	15	CASSEIGSPNTEAFF	TGTGCCAGCAGTGAAATAGGGAGTCCGAACACTGAAGCTTTCTTT
once	TRBV4-1	.	TRBJ1-3	17	CASSPVDRKVSGNTIYF	TGCGCCAGCAGCCCAGTCGACAGGAAAGTCTCTGGAAACACCATATATTTT
.	TRBV30	TRBD2	TRBJ2-2	14	CAWANGGATGELFF	TGTGCCTGGGCAAACGGGGGGGCGACCGGGGAGCTGTTTTTT
.	TRBV11-2	TRBD1	TRBJ1-2	16	CASSLERTGSFYGYTF	TGTGCCAGCAGCTTAGAAAGGACAGGGAGCTTCTATGGCTACACCTTC
.	TRBV19	TRBD1	TRBJ1-5	17	CASNTGGGDFSNQPQHF	TGTGCCAGTAACACAGGGGGCGGGGATTTTAGCAATCAGCCCCAGCATTTT
.	TRBV5-1	TRBD1	TRBJ1-2	15	CASSFGTGAPYGYTF	TGCGCCAGCAGCTTTGGGACAGGGGCGCCCTATGGCTACACCTTC
.	TRBV7-2	.	TRBJ1-2	15	CASSLEARGTYGYTF	TGTGCCAGCAGCTTAGAGGCCAGGGGAACCTATGGCTACACCTTC
.	TRBV12-3/TRBV12-4	.	TRBJ2-2	13	CASSPSTAGELFF	TGTGCCAGCAGTCCCTCGACAGCCGGGGAGCTGTTTTTT
.	TRBV4-3	.	TRBJ1-5	16	CASSQVWQGQPGAQHF	TGCGCCAGCAGCCAAGTCTGGCAGGGGCAACCCGGGGCCCAGCATTTT